This TCR beta chain was found in a study of T-cell reconstitution after alpha-beta-depleted transplantation in children. Study-wide findings and caveats: Diversity of TCRbeta at day 60 was high in some patients, arising from surviving recipient T cells and thymic progenitors. Expanded clones from the graft, numbering several hundred, reportedly supplied alpha-beta T cells about two months after transplant. One year after transplant, T-cell counts and diversity came mostly from newly produced T cells.

A TCRbeta library incorporating unique molecular identifiers was prepared. TCRdb re-called the PCR reads with MiXCR, one entry per CDR3 protein. The sample consists of roughly 100,000 distinct CDR3 sequences, around 7.8% of them appearing once. This clonotype was recorded a few times. Its specificity is not known. V was clipped by 4 bases and J by 4 bases; unmatched bases: 7. The CDR3 length is 15 residues. From germline, CDR1 is SQVTM and CDR2 ANQGSEA. The chain couples TRBV29-1 to TRBJ2-7, with 13 bases lining up with TRBD2. The sequence was collected from a boy between 2 and 10 years old with acute lymphoblastic leukemia, due to receive a stem cell transplant. This specimen was PBMCs, taken before TCRalphabeta/CD19-depleted stem cell transplant. The DNA of the CDR3 is TGCAGCGTTGGAACTAGCGGGGGGGCCGGGTACGAGCAGTACTTC. Translated, it gives CSVGTSGGAGYEQYF.